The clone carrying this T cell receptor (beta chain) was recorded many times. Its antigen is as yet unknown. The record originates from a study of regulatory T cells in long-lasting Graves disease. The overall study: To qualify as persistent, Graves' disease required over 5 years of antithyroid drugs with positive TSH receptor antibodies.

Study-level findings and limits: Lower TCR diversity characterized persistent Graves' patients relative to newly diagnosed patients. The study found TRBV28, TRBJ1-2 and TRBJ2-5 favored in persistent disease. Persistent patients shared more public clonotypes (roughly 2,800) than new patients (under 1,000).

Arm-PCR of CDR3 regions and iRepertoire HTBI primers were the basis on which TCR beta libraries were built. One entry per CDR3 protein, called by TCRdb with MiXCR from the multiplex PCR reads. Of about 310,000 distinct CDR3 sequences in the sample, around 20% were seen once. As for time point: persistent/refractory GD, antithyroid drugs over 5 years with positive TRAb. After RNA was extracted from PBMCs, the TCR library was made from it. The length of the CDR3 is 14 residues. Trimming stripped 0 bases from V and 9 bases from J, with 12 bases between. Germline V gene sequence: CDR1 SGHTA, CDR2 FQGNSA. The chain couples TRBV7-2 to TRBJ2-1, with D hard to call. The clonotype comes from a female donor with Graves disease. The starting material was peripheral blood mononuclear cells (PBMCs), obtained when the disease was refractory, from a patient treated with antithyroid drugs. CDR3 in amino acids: CASSLASMLGEQFF. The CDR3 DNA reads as TGTGCCAGCAGCTTAGCGTCCATGTTGGGTGAGCAGTTCTTC.